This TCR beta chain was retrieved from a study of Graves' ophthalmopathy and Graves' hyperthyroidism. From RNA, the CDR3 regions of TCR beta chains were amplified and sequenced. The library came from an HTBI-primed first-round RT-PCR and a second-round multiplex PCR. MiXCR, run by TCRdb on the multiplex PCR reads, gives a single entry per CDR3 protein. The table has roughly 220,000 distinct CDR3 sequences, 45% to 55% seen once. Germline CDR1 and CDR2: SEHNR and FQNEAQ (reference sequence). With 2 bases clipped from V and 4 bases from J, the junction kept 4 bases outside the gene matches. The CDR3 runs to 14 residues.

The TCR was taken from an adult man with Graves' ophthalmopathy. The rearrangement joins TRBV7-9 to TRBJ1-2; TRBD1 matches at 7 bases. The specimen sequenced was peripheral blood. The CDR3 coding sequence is TGTGCCAGCAGCTTAAACAGGGGTGCCTATGGCTACACCTTC. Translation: CASSLNRGAYGYTF. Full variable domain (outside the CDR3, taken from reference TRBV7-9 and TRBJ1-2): DTGVSQNPRHKITKRGQNVTFRCDPISEHNRLYWYRQTLGQGPEFLTYFQNEAQLEKSRLLSDRFSAERPKGSFSTLEIQRTEQGDSAMYLCASSLNRGAYGYTFGSGTRLTVV.